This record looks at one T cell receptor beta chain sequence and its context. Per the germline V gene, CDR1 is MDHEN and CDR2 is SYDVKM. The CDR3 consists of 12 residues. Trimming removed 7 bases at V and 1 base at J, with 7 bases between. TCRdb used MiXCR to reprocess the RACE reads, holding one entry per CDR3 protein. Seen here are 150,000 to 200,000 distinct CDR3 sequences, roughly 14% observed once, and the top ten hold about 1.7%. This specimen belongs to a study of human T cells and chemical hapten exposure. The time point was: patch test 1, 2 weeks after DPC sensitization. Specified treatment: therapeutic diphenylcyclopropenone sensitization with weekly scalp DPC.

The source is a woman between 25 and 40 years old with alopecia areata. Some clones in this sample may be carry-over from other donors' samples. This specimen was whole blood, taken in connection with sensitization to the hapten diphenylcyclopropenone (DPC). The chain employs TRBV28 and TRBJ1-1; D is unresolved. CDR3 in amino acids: CASKVGNTEAFF. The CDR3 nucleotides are TGTGCCAGCAAGGTCGGGAACACTGAAGCTTTCTTT.